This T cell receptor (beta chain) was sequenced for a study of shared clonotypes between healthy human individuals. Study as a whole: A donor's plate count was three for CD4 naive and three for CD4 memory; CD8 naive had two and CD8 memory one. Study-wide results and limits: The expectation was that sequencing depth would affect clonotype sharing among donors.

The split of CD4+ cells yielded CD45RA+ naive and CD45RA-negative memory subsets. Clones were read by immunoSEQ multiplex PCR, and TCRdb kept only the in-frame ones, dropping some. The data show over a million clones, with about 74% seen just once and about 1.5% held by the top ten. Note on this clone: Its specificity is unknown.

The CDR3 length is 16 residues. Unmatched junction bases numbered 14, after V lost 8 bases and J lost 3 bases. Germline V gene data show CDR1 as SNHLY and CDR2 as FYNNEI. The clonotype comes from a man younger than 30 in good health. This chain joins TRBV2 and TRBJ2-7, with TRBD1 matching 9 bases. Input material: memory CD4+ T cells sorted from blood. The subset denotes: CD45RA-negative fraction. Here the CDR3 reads CASLLTGGMKDYEQYF. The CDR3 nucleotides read TGTGCCAGCCTGTTGACAGGGGGAATGAAAGACTACGAGCAGTACTTC.